One sample yielded the 4 T cell receptor beta chains listed below, sequenced in a study of human T cells and chemical hapten exposure. MiXCR, run by TCRdb on the RACE reads, gives a single entry per CDR3 protein. The repertoire holds approximately 400,000 distinct CDR3 sequences, roughly 4.8% seen once, with 2% to 2.5% in the top ten. As for time point: patch test 1, 2 weeks after DPC sensitization. The sample's treatment: therapeutic diphenylcyclopropenone sensitization with weekly scalp DPC. This specimen was whole blood, taken in connection with sensitization to the hapten diphenylcyclopropenone (DPC). The receptors derive from a woman aged 50 to 65 with alopecia areata. Some clones in this sample may be carry-over from other donors' samples.

This clonotype was counted ten times or more. The chain joins TRBV3-1 to TRBJ2-3; TRBD2 agrees at 7 bases. CDR3 length equals 16 residues. Per germline, CDR1 LGHDT and CDR2 YNNKEL (reference sequence). The V gene end was trimmed by 0 bases and the J gene end by 3 bases; junction bases not matched to a gene: 6. CDR3 nucleotide sequence: TGTGCCAGCAGCCAAGAGCGGCTAGCGGTTACAGATACGCAGTATTTT. As protein: CASSQERLAVTDTQYF.

This clonotype turned up a few times. Mismatch with germline at one junction end may stem from a read error. The rearrangement links TRBV29-1 to TRBJ1-1; a possible D gene is TRBD1 (6 bases). CDR3 length: 11 amino acids. From germline, CDR1 is SQVTM and CDR2 ANQGSEA. The CDR3, as DNA: TGCGGCGTTGGAGGGGGCACTGAAGCTTTCTTT. As protein: CGVGGGTEAFF.

This clonotype was recorded many times. J is TRBJ1-3 and V is TRBV29-1; perhaps TRBD1 as D (5 bases). Germline V CDR1 and CDR2: SQVTM, ANQGSEA. This CDR3 has 17 residues. Trimming took off 3 bases at V and 0 bases at J, with 18 bases between the two ends. The chain's CDR3 is CSVDGRQLLLSGNTIYF. Written as DNA, the CDR3 is TGCAGCGTTGACGGTAGACAGCTCCTTCTCTCTGGAAACACCATATATTTT.

This clonotype was recorded many times. CDR3 DNA sequence: TGCAGCGTTGAACCCGGGAAGCACACAGATACGCAGTATTTT. This gives the protein CSVEPGKHTDTQYF. V gene TRBV29-1 combines with J gene TRBJ2-3; D possibly corresponds to TRBD2 (5 bases). Germline CDR1 is SQVTM and CDR2 is ANQGSEA. The CDR3 runs 14 residues. Trimming removed 2 bases from V and 2 bases from J, with 11 bases in between.